This is a list of T cell receptor beta chains from one sample in a study of CD8+CD57+ T cells in acquired aplastic anemia. TCRdb processed the reads anew with MiXCR; each CDR3 protein has one entry. The sample consists of 120,000 or so distinct CDR3 sequences, roughly 40% of them appearing once. The sequenced sample was sorted CD4+, CD8+, or CD8+CD57+ T cells (not recorded which) from PBMCs. The source is a human donor with aplastic anemia. The CDR3 runs from the conserved cysteine through the conserved F or W. D genes are given only for firm matches. Clone sizes are given selectively: once, few, many, or a class where the clone is expanded.

J gene | D gene | clone size | V gene | CDR3 DNA | CDR3 protein
TRBJ2-2 | NA | many | TRBV2 | TGTGCCAGCAGGGGGGGGAACACCGGGGAGCTGTTTTTT | CASRGGNTGELFF
TRBJ1-2 | NA | NA | TRBV24-1 | TGTGCCACCAGTGCCACAGGGCGGGACTATGGCTACACCTTC | CATSATGRDYGYTF
TRBJ1-2 | NA | NA | TRBV20-1 | TGCAGTGCTTCCGGGACAACTAACTATGGCTACACCTTC | CSASGTTNYGYTF
TRBJ2-5 | TRBD1 | NA | TRBV6-1 | TGTGCCAGCAGTTCGACAGGGAAGGGCCAGTACTTC | CASSSTGKGQYF
TRBJ1-2 | NA | many | TRBV15 | TGTGCCACCAGCGCCGAGAGCTCAGGCGGCTACACCTTC | CATSAESSGGYTF
TRBJ2-5 | NA | NA | TRBV10-3 | TGTGCCATCAGTGAAAACACAGAGACCCAGTACTTC | CAISENTETQYF
TRBJ2-4 | NA | NA | TRBV29-1 | TGCAGCGTTACCCTAGCCAAAAACATTCAGTACTTC | CSVTLAKNIQYF
TRBJ2-3 | TRBD1 | once | TRBV24-1 | TGTGCCACCAGTGGCCCCCCGACAGGGGAAAGCACAGATACGCAGTATTTT | CATSGPPTGESTDTQYF
TRBJ2-3 | TRBD2 | NA | TRBV12-3/TRBV12-4 | TGTGCCAGCAACCCCCCAGGGGTAGCGGGGGCGGGTACGCAGTATTTT | CASNPPGVAGAGTQYF
TRBJ2-1 | TRBD2 | many | TRBV10-3 | TGTGCCATCGCCCCTGTCCGGGGGGGCTACAATGAGCAGTTCTTC | CAIAPVRGGYNEQFF
TRBJ2-5 | NA | few | TRBV15 | TGTGCCACCAGCAGGGCTCGGCTGGAGACCCAGTACTTC | CATSRARLETQYF
TRBJ1-6 | NA | NA | TRBV9 | TGTGCCAGCAGCCAAAGTTTGCGGTGCAATTCACCTCTCCACTTT | CASSQSLRCNSPLHF
TRBJ1-2 | NA | many | TRBV7-9 | TGTGCCGGGTCGGGGGCGCGTGACTATGGCTACACCTTC | CAGSGARDYGYTF
TRBJ1-1 | NA | NA | TRBV18 | TGTGCCAGCTCACCTGTGACAGGCCAGAACACTGAAGCTCTCTTT | CASSPVTGQNTEALF
TRBJ2-3 | NA | many | TRBV5-4 | TGTGCCAGCGGACTACCTTACCTAGATACGCAGTATTTT | CASGLPYLDTQYF
TRBJ2-1 | TRBD1 | NA | TRBV12-3/TRBV12-4 | TGTGCCATCAGGCAACCGGGACAGGGGGCGACTGAGCAGTTCTTC | CAIRQPGQGATEQFF
TRBJ1-6 | TRBD1 | NA | TRBV9 | TGTGCCAGCTCACCCGACCGGACAGGGGGTAACTCACCCCTCCACTTT | CASSPDRTGGNSPLHF
TRBJ1-5 | NA | many | TRBV3-1 | TGTGCCAGCAGCCAGCTGGGGACGGGCAATCAGCCCCAGCATTTT | CASSQLGTGNQPQHF